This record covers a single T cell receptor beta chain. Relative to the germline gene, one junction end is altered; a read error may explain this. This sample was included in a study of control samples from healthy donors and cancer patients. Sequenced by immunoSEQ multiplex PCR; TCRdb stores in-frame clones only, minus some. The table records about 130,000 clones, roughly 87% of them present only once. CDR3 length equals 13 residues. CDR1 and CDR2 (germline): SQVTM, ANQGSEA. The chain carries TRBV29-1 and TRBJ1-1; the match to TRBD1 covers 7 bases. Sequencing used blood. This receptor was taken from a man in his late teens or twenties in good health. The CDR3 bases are TGCAGCGTTGAAGACCCGGGACAGCCGCCGAAGGGCTTT. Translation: CSVEDPGQPPKGF.